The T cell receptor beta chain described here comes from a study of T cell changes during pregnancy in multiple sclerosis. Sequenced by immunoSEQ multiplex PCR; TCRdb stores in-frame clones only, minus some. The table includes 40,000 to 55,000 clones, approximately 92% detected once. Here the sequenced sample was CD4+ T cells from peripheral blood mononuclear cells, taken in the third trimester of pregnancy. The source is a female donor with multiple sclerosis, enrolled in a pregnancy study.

DNA for the CDR3: TGTGCCAGCATCCAAGGGAGGGGTATCAATCAGCCCCAGCATTTT. Translation gives CASIQGRGINQPQHF. The chain employs TRBV6-1 and TRBJ1-5, with D perhaps TRBD1 (5 bases). The germline gives CDR1 MNHNS, CDR2 SASEGT. The CDR3 sequence is 15 residues long. Trimming took 7 bases from V and 3 from J, leaving 16 bases between them.